What follows describes a single TCR beta chain. The antigen is not known. These data are taken from a study of T cell responses to AZD1222 COVID-19 vaccine. Study outcomes and limitations: Donors were mostly white British, more females; clonal diversity possibly underestimated.

TCRdb's copy holds only in-frame clones and misses some; the assay was immunoSEQ multiplex PCR. The repertoire holds about 140,000 clones, with 80% to 95% as singletons. Trimming stripped 0 bases from V and 7 bases from J, with 6 bases between. The CDR3 loop spans 12 amino acids. Germline V lookup: CDR1 SEHNR, CDR2 FQNEAQ (reference sequence). The origin of this receptor is an adult who received the AZD1222 COVID-19 vaccine. This rearrangement joins TRBV7-9 to TRBJ1-2; D unresolved. Sequencing was performed on peripheral blood, taken 28 days after the second AZD1222 dose. The CDR3 here is CASSLAGLGYTF. The CDR3 DNA reads as TGTGCCAGCAGCTTAGCAGGGCTTGGCTACACCTTC.